In this sample, the clone carrying this T cell receptor (beta chain) turned up a few times. The CDR3 length is 12 residues. Germline assignment: CDR1 MNHNS and CDR2 SASEGT. With 8 bases removed from V and 1 base from J, the gap between germline ends came to 5 bases. Amplification used 60 Vbeta primers and 13 Jbeta primers. Using immunoSEQ multiplex PCR, the repertoire was profiled, and TCRdb retains in-frame clones only, with some absent. The table has about 130,000 clones, approximately 85% seen once; the top ten hold around 1.7%. This sample was taken from a study of cytomegalovirus exposure and HLA in healthy donors. Study-wide context: An analysis done earlier identified about 120 million unique TCR beta sequences from about 179 million T cells.

This chain uses TRBV6-1 with TRBJ2-2; D is possibly TRBD2 (5 bases). The sequence was collected from a boy aged 10-17 years in good health and CMV-seronegative. The sequencing input was PBMCs. The CDR3 loop is CASGGNTGELFF. As DNA, the CDR3 is TGTGCCAGCGGAGGGAACACCGGGGAGCTGTTTTTT.